This T cell receptor (beta chain) was sequenced for a study of regulatory T cells in long-lasting Graves disease. Whole-study results and caveats: The study found TRBV28, TRBJ1-2 and TRBJ2-5 favored in persistent disease. What was studied was peripheral blood only, and not thyroid tissue.

Specified time point: persistent/refractory GD, antithyroid drugs over 5 years with positive TRAb. The TCR library was prepared using RNA isolated from PBMCs. The patients were enrolled through endocrinology in Xi'an, China. Many counts were recorded for this clonotype. Its antigen is undetermined. Germline V lookup: CDR1 MNHEY, CDR2 SVGEGT. V gave up 7 bases and J gave up 2 bases, with 17 bases separating them. The CDR3 contains 15 residues. Libraries of TCR beta came from iRepertoire HTBI primers plus Arm-PCR of CDR3 regions. TCRdb passed the multiplex PCR reads through MiXCR, listing each CDR3 protein once. The profile shows about 340,000 distinct CDR3 sequences, around 20% of them singletons.

This chain connects TRBV6-2 or TRBV6-3 to TRBJ2-5; a possible D gene is TRBD1 (6 bases). The sequence was obtained from a female donor with Graves disease. The sequenced sample was peripheral blood mononuclear cells (PBMCs), obtained when the disease was refractory, from a patient treated with antithyroid drugs. The DNA for the CDR3 is TGTGCCAGCACTAAACCGGGACATACGCAAGAGACCCAGTACTTC. Protein sequence: CASTKPGHTQETQYF.